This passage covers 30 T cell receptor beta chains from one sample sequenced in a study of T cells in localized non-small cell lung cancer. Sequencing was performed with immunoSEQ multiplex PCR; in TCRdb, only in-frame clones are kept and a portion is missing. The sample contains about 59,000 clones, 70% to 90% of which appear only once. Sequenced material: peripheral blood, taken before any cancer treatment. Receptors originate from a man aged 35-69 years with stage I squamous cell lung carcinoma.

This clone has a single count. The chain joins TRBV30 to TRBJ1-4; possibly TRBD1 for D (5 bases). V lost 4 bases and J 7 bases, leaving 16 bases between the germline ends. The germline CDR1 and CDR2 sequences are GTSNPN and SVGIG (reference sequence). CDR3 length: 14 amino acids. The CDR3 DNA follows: TGTGCCTGGACCCTGGGGGAAAGCGGTGAAAAACTGTTTTTT. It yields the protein CAWTLGESGEKLFF.

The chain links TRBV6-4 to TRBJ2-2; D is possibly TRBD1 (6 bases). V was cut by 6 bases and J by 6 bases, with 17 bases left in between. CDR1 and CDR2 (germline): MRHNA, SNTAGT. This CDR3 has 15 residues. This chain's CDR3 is CASSESQGDSGELFF. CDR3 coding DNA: TGTGCCAGCAGCGAATCACAGGGTGATTCCGGGGAGCTGTTTTTT.

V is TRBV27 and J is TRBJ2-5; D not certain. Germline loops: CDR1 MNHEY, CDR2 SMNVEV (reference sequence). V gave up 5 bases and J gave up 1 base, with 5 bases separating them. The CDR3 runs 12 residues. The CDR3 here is CASSAAQETQYF. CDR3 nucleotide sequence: TGTGCCAGCAGTGCCGCCCAAGAGACCCAGTACTTC.

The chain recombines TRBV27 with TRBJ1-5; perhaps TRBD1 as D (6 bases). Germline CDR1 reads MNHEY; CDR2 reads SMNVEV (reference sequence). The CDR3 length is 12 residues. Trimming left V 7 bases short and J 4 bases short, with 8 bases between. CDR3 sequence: CASTQGNQPQHF. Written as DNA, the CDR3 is TGTGCCAGCACCCAGGGGAATCAGCCCCAGCATTTT.

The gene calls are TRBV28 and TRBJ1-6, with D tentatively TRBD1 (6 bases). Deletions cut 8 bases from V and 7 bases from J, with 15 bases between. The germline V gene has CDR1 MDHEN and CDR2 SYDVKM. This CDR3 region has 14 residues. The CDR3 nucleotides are TGTGCCAGCCTCGTAGGGCAGGGGAATTCACCCCTCCACTTT. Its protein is CASLVGQGNSPLHF.

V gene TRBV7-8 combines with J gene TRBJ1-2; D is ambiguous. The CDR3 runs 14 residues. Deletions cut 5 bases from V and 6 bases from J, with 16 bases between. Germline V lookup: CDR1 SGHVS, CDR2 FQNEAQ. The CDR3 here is CASSPTGIRNGYTF. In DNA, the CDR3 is TGTGCCAGCAGCCCGACGGGTATACGCAATGGCTACACCTTC.

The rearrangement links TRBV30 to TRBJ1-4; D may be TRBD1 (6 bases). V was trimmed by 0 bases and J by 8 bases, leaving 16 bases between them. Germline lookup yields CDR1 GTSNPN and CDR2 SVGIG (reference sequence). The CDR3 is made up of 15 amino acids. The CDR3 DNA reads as TGTGCCTGGAGTGTACAGGGCGGAGGGAGGGAAAAACTGTTTTTT. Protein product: CAWSVQGGGREKLFF.

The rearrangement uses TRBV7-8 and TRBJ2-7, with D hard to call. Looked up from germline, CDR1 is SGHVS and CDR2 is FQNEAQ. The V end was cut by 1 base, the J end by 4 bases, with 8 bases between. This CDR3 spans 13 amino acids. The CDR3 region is CASSLVSLYEQYF. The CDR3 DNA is TGTGCCAGCAGCTTAGTTAGCCTGTACGAGCAGTACTTC. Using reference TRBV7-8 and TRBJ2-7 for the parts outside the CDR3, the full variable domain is GAGVSQSPRYKVAKRGQDVALRCDPISGHVSLFWYQQALGQGPEFLTYFQNEAQLDKSGLPSDRFFAERPEGSVSTLKIQRTQQEDSAVYLCASSLVSLYEQYFGPGTRLTVT.

This CDR3 is CASSVAGTRSLEQFF. Here the CDR3 DNA reads TGTGCCAGCAGCGTAGCCGGGACCCGTTCTTTGGAGCAGTTCTTC. V and J are TRBV9 and TRBJ2-1; perhaps D is TRBD1 or TRBD2 (5 bases each). Trimming stripped 0 bases from V and 10 bases from J, with 17 bases between. The CDR3 spans 15 residues. The V gene's germline CDR1 is SGDLS and CDR2 YYNGEE.

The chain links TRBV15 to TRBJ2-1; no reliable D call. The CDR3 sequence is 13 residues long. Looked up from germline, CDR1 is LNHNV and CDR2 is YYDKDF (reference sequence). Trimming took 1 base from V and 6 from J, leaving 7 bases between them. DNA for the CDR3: TGTGCCACCAGCAGAGCAAAGGCCAATGAGCAGTTCTTC. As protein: CATSRAKANEQFF.

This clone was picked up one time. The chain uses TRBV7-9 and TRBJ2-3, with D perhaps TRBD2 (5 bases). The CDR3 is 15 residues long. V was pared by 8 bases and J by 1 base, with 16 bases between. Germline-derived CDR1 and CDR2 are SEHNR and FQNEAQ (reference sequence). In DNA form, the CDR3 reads TGTGCCAGCGGAGCGGCGGTGTTTCGCACAGATACGCAGTATTTT. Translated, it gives CASGAAVFRTDTQYF.

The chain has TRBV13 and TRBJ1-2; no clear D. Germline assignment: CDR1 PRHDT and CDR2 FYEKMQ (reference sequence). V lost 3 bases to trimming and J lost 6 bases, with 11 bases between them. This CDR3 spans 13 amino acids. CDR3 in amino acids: CASSFGRPDGYTF. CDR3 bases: TGTGCCAGCAGCTTTGGACGGCCGGATGGCTACACCTTC.

Here the CDR3 reads CASTYGGESTGELFF. CDR3 sequence (DNA): TGTGCCAGCACCTACGGGGGAGAGAGCACCGGGGAGCTGTTTTTT. This chain links TRBV6-5 with TRBJ2-2; possible D gene TRBD2, 6 bases. This CDR3 spans 15 amino acids. Germline values: CDR1 MNHEY, CDR2 SVGAGI. Trimming removed 7 bases from V and 4 bases from J, with 16 bases in between.

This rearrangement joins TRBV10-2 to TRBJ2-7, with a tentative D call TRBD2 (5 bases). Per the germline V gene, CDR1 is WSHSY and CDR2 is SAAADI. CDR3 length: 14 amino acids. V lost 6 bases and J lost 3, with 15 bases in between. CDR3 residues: CASSRASGIYEQYF. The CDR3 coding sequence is TGCGCCAGCAGCCGCGCCTCCGGGATCTACGAGCAGTACTTC.

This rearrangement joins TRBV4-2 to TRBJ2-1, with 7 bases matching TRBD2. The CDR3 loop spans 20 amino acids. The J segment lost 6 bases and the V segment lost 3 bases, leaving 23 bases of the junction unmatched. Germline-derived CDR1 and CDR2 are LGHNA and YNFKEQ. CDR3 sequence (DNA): TGTGCCAGCAGCCATGACACCTACTCCAGACTAGCCGGAGAGGGCAATGAGCAGTTCTTC. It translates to CASSHDTYSRLAGEGNEQFF.

CDR3 loop: CASGTPRTPQFF. In DNA form, the CDR3 reads TGTGCTAGTGGTACACCCCGGACCCCGCAGTTCTTC. This sequence joins TRBV12-5 and TRBJ2-1; unclear D gene. The ends were cut back, 5 bases at V and 12 bases at J, with 14 bases in the middle. The CDR3 loop spans 12 amino acids. The V gene's germline CDR1 is LGHNT and CDR2 FRNRAP.

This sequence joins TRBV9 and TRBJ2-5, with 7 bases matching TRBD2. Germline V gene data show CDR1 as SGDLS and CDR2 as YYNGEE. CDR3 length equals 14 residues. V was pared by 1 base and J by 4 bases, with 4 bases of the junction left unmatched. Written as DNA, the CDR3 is TGTGCCAGCAGCGTAACGGGGGAGGGAGAGACCCAGTACTTC. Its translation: CASSVTGEGETQYF.

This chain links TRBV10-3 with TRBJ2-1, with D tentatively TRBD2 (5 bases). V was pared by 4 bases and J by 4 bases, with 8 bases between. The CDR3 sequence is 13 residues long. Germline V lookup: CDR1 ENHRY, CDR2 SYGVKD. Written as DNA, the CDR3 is TGTGCCATCAGTGCCCCGGGGTACAATGAGCAGTTCTTC. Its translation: CAISAPGYNEQFF.

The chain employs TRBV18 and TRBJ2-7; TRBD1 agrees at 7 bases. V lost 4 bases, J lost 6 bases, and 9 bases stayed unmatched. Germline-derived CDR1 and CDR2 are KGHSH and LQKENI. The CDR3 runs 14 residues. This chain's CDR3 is CASSRQGPSTEQYF. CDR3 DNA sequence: TGTGCCAGCTCACGACAGGGCCCGAGTACCGAGCAGTACTTC.

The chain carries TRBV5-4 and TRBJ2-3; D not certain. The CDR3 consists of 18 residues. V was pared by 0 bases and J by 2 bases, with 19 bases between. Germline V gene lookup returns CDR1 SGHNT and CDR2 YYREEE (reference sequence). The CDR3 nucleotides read TGTGCCAGCAGCTTGGCCCTAAACTCTGTTGGGCCCACAGATACGCAGTATTTT. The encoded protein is CASSLALNSVGPTDTQYF.

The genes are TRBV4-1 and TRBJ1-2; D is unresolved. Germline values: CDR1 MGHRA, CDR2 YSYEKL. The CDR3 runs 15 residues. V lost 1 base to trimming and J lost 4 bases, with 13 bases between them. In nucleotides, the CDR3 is TGCGCCAGCAGCCAAGGAAACGGAGCCTTCTATGGCTACACCTTC. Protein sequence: CASSQGNGAFYGYTF.

CDR3 loop: CASSLRRGLANEKLFF. The CDR3 region has the DNA TGTGCCAGCAGCCTCCGAAGAGGACTGGCTAATGAAAAACTGTTTTTT. This sequence joins TRBV14 and TRBJ1-4; no clear D. Germline V lookup: CDR1 SGHDN, CDR2 FVKESK. V was cut by 4 bases and J by 3 bases, with 15 bases left in between. The CDR3 is made up of 16 amino acids.

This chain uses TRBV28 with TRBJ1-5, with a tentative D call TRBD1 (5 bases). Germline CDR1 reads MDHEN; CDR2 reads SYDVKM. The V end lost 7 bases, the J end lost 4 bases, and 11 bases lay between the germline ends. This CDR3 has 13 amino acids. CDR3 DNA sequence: TGTGCCAGCAATGCAGGGCCGAATCAGCCCCAGCATTTT. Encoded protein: CASNAGPNQPQHF.

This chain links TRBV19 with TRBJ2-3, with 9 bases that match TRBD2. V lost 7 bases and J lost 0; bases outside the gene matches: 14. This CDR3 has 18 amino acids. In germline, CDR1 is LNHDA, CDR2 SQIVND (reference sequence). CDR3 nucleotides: TGTGCCAGTACCGCCCTACTGGGGACTAGCACAAGCACAGATACGCAGTATTTT. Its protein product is CASTALLGTSTSTDTQYF.

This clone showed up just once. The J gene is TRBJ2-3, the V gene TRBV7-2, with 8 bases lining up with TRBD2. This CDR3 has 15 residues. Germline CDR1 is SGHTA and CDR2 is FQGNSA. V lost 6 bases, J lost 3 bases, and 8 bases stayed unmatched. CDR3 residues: CASRLPGLDTDTQYF. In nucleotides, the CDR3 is TGTGCCAGCAGACTGCCGGGACTAGATACAGATACGCAGTATTTT.

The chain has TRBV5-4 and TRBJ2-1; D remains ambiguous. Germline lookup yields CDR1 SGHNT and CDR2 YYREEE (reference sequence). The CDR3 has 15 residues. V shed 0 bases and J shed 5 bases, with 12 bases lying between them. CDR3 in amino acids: CASSLATGRNNEQFF. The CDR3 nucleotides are TGTGCCAGCAGCTTGGCCACCGGCAGAAACAATGAGCAGTTCTTC.

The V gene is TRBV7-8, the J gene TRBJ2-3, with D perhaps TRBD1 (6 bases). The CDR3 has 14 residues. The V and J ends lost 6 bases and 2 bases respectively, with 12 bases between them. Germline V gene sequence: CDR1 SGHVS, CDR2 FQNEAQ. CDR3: CASRPQGNTDTQYF. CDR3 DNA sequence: TGTGCCAGCAGGCCCCAGGGGAACACAGATACGCAGTATTTT.

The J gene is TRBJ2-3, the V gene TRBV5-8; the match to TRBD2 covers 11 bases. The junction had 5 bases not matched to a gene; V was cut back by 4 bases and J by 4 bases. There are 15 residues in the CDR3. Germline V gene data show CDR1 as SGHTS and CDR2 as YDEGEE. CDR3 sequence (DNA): TGTGCCAGCAGCCCCGGGACTAGCGGCTCAGATACGCAGTATTTT. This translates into CASSPGTSGSDTQYF.

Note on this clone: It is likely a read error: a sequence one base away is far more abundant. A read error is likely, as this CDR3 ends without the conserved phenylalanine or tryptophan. This chain's CDR3 is CASSSDASSYEQYL. The CDR3 DNA reads TGTGCCAGCAGCTCGGACGCGAGCTCCTACGAGCAGTACCTC. The rearrangement joins TRBV5-4 to TRBJ2-7; no definite D call. Germline lookup yields CDR1 SGHNT and CDR2 YYREEE (reference sequence). V dropped 3 bases and J dropped 0 bases, with 10 bases sitting between them. The CDR3 runs to 14 residues.

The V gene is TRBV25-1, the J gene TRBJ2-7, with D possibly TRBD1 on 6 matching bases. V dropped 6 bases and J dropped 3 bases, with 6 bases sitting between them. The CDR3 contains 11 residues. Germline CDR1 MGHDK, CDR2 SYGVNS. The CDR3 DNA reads TGTGCCAGCAGGGACAGCTACGAGCAGTACTTC. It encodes CASRDSYEQYF.